This entry lists 20 T cell receptor beta chains sequenced from one sample in a study of shared clonotypes between healthy human individuals. Sequenced by immunoSEQ multiplex PCR; TCRdb stores in-frame clones only, minus some. The sample has fewer than 650,000 clones, around 81% seen once. Sequencing was performed on PBMCs. Receptor source: a woman aged 40-49 years in good health. Some clones in this sample may be carry-over from other donors' samples.

The chain combines TRBV4-2 with TRBJ2-1, with D perhaps matching TRBD1 or TRBD2 (5 bases each). Germline CDR1 reads LGHNA; CDR2 reads YNFKEQ. The CDR3 has 17 amino acids. Trimming pared 2 bases from V and 9 bases from J, leaving 23 bases between. The CDR3 nucleotides read TGTGCCAGCAGCCAACACGTTCCGGGAACGGGGCTTGGTGAGCAGTTCTTC. Translating gives CASSQHVPGTGLGEQFF.

Only a few counts were recorded for this clone. The chain uses TRBV6-1 and TRBJ1-5; D gene ambiguous. Per germline, CDR1 MNHNS and CDR2 SASEGT. The V and J ends lost 4 bases and 6 bases respectively, with 10 bases between them. The CDR3 runs to 13 residues. CDR3 sequence: CASSAVLSQPQHF. CDR3 DNA: TGTGCCAGCAGTGCGGTCTTGAGTCAGCCCCAGCATTTT.

The V gene is TRBV5-6, the J gene TRBJ2-7; D ambiguous. Germline assignment: CDR1 SGHDT and CDR2 YYEEEE. V was clipped by 0 bases and J by 3 bases, with 16 bases between them. The length of the CDR3 is 16 residues. The CDR3 sequence is CASSLAGRYGYYEQYF. CDR3 bases: TGTGCCAGCAGCTTGGCCGGCCGTTACGGGTACTACGAGCAGTACTTC.

The table lists this clone with a few counts. This likely came from a read error, as a far larger clone is one base away. The J gene is TRBJ1-2, the V gene TRBV9; perhaps TRBD1 as D (5 bases). Trimming removed 4 bases at V and 5 bases at J, with 9 bases between. The CDR3 loop spans 12 amino acids. Germline V gene sequence: CDR1 SGDLS, CDR2 YYNGEE. CDR3 coding DNA: TGTGCCAGCAGCAGGGAGGGGTATGGCTACACCTTC. Translated, it gives CASSREGYGYTF.

The chain is built from TRBV5-1 and TRBJ1-2; D is unclear. Trimming stripped 3 bases from V and 0 bases from J, with 12 bases between. The CDR3 is 15 amino acids. Germline CDR1 SGHRS, CDR2 YFSETQ. The CDR3 loop reads CASSSNPGTNYGYTF. CDR3 coding DNA: TGCGCCAGCAGCTCAAATCCGGGAACTAACTATGGCTACACCTTC.

The V and J genes are TRBV28 and TRBJ1-5, with TRBD1 matching over 8 bases. Trimming took 5 bases from V and 3 from J; bases not matched to a gene: 6. The CDR3 length is 15 residues. Germline V gene lookup returns CDR1 MDHEN and CDR2 SYDVKM. Here the CDR3 reads CASSPRTGINQPQHF. In nucleotides, the CDR3 is TGTGCCAGCAGTCCAAGGACAGGGATCAATCAGCCCCAGCATTTT.

The rearrangement links TRBV9 to TRBJ1-1; 7 bases fit TRBD1. The CDR3 runs to 13 residues. After removal of 4 bases from V and 4 bases from J, the junction contained 4 bases not matched to a gene. Germline V CDR1 and CDR2: SGDLS, YYNGEE. The CDR3 spells CASSNPGGTEAFF. CDR3 nucleotide sequence: TGTGCCAGCAGCAACCCAGGGGGCACTGAAGCTTTCTTT. Complete variable domain (other parts from reference TRBV9 and TRBJ1-1): DSGVTQTPKHLITATGQRVTLRCSPRSGDLSVYWYQQSLDQGLQFLIQYYNGEERAKGNILERFSAQQFPDLHSELNLSSLELGDSALYFCASSNPGGTEAFFGQGTRLTVV.

This clone appeared once. This chain connects TRBV7-2 to TRBJ1-2; TRBD1 matches 9 bases. Germline V gives CDR1 SGHTA, CDR2 FQGNSA. Trimming removed 6 bases from V and 0 bases from J; junction bases left unmatched: 8. This CDR3 comprises 16 residues. CDR3 amino acids: CASSRLQGASNYGYTF. For the CDR3, the DNA is TGTGCCAGCAGTAGACTACAGGGGGCGTCTAACTATGGCTACACCTTC.

This chain connects TRBV7-2 to TRBJ2-1; the match to TRBD2 covers 7 bases. The V segment lost 4 bases and the J segment 4 bases; nucleotides outside the gene matches: 4. This CDR3 contains 14 residues. Per the germline V gene, CDR1 is SGHTA and CDR2 is FQGNSA. For the CDR3, the DNA is TGTGCCAGCAGCTCCCCTAGCGGTTACAATGAGCAGTTCTTC. This encodes CASSSPSGYNEQFF.

The rearrangement joins TRBV4-1 to TRBJ1-4; weak D call: TRBD1 (6 bases). Per the germline V gene, CDR1 is MGHRA and CDR2 is YSYEKL. The CDR3 covers 14 residues. Trimming pared 4 bases from V and 4 bases from J, leaving 10 bases between. The DNA for the CDR3 is TGCGCCAGCAGCCGGGTAGGGGGTAATGAAAAACTGTTTTTT. This translates into CASSRVGGNEKLFF.

The chain employs TRBV6-6 and TRBJ1-4; D is ambiguous. Germline CDR1 MNHNY, CDR2 SVGAGI (reference sequence). This CDR3 comprises 16 residues. Trimming took off 6 bases at V and 7 bases at J, with 21 bases between the two ends. CDR3 DNA: TGTGCCAGCAGCTCACCGGACGGGAGTAGTGGTGAAAAACTGTTTTTT. The encoded protein is CASSSPDGSSGEKLFF.

This clone has a single count. The J gene is TRBJ2-5, the V gene TRBV7-8; TRBD2 matches 10 bases. V lost 2 bases and J lost 3; bases outside the gene matches: 9. Germline CDR1 SGHVS, CDR2 FQNEAQ. The CDR3 is 17 residues long. The chain's CDR3 is CASSLQLAGTGEETQYF. The CDR3 DNA is TGTGCCAGCAGCTTACAACTAGCGGGGACGGGGGAAGAGACCCAGTACTTC.

Only one count was recorded for this clone. The chain joins TRBV4-1 to TRBJ2-1; no clear D gene. Between the trimmed V and J ends, which lost 0 bases and 2 bases, there was a span of 14 bases. Germline V gene lookup returns CDR1 MGHRA and CDR2 YSYEKL. The CDR3 is 17 amino acids. The chain's CDR3 is CASSQDEGPSTYNEQFF. DNA for the CDR3: TGCGCCAGCAGCCAAGATGAAGGACCTAGTACCTACAATGAGCAGTTCTTC.

The rearrangement joins TRBV28 to TRBJ2-3, with 9 bases matching TRBD1. This CDR3 spans 17 amino acids. V lost 2 bases and J lost 3; bases outside the gene matches: 9. The germline V gene has CDR1 MDHEN and CDR2 SYDVKM. The CDR3 is CASSLQKPGQGTDTQYF. The CDR3 DNA sequence: TGTGCCAGCAGTTTACAGAAGCCGGGACAGGGAACAGATACGCAGTATTTT. The full variable domain, with the rest looked up from reference TRBV28 and TRBJ2-3, is DVKVTQSSRYLVKRTGEKVFLECVQDMDHENMFWYRQDPGLGLRLIYFSYDVKMKEKGDIPEGYSVSREKKERFSLILESASTNQTSMYLCASSLQKPGQGTDTQYFGPGTRLTVL.

This clone was found once. The chain employs TRBV10-1 and TRBJ2-2, with a tentative D call TRBD1 (5 bases). CDR1 and CDR2 (germline): WNHNN, SYGVQD (reference sequence). The CDR3 contains 13 residues. Trimming cost V 4 bases and J 7 bases, with 10 bases left between them. The CDR3 here is CASSVERGGELFF. CDR3 coding DNA: TGCGCCAGCAGTGTCGAAAGGGGCGGGGAGCTGTTTTTT.

The chain couples TRBV28 to TRBJ2-2, with TRBD1 identical over 10 bases. CDR1 and CDR2 (germline): MDHEN, SYDVKM. CDR3 length: 16 amino acids. V gave up 3 bases and J gave up 5 bases; unmatched junction bases: 6. CDR3 in amino acids: CASSFRQGALTGELFF. The CDR3 nucleotides are TGTGCCAGCAGTTTCAGACAGGGGGCATTGACCGGGGAGCTGTTTTTT.

This clone was recorded once. V is TRBV18 and J is TRBJ2-2; 7 bases are shared with TRBD1. V gave up 6 bases and J gave up 0 bases; unmatched junction bases: 16. Germline V CDR1 and CDR2: KGHSH, LQKENI. The CDR3 has 19 residues. The CDR3 DNA reads as TGTGCCAGCTCGCAGACTTATGGGACAGACCTCGCGAACACCGGGGAGCTGTTTTTT. Protein: CASSQTYGTDLANTGELFF.

V is TRBV19 and J is TRBJ1-2; TRBD1 matches at 10 bases. V was pared by 5 bases and J by 4 bases, with 7 bases of the junction left unmatched. The CDR3 is 15 amino acids. Germline assignment: CDR1 LNHDA and CDR2 SQIVND (reference sequence). The DNA for the CDR3 is TGTGCCAGTAGTCTCCGGGACAGGGGCGGCTATGGCTACACCTTC. Protein product: CASSLRDRGGYGYTF. The full variable domain, completed using reference TRBV19 and TRBJ1-2, is DGGITQSPKYLFRKEGQNVTLSCEQNLNHDAMYWYRQDPGQGLRLIYYSQIVNDFQKGDIAEGYSVSREKKESFPLTVTSAQKNPTAFYLCASSLRDRGGYGYTFGSGTRLTVV.

This clone was recorded a few times. The rearrangement links TRBV7-2 to TRBJ2-7, with D possibly TRBD2 on 6 matching bases. Trimming removed 1 base at V and 4 bases at J, with 14 bases between. The CDR3 is 15 residues long. Germline-derived CDR1 and CDR2 are SGHTA and FQGNSA. In nucleotides, the CDR3 is TGTGCCAGCAGCTTAGTACCGGGAGTGGGGTACGAGCAGTACTTC. Translating it yields CASSLVPGVGYEQYF.

A few counts support this clone. The chain joins TRBV5-1 to TRBJ1-3; 7 nucleotides line up with TRBD1. CDR1 is SGHRS, CDR2 YFSETQ, per germline. After removal of 1 base from V and 0 bases from J, the junction contained 7 bases not matched to a gene. The CDR3 length is 17 residues. The CDR3 reads CASSLTPGQSSGNTIYF. DNA for the CDR3: TGCGCCAGCAGCTTGACCCCGGGACAGAGCTCTGGAAACACCATATATTTT.